What follows are 17 T cell receptor beta chains derived from one specimen sequenced in a study of blood T cell repertoires in COVID-19. Generated by immunoSEQ multiplex PCR, the TCRdb table keeps only in-frame clones and is missing some. The profile shows about 370,000 clones, 75% to 90% of them singletons. The sequenced sample was PBMCs or T cells enriched from blood (not recorded which). All receptors come from a man aged 18 to 30 who had recovered from COVID-19.

This chain uses TRBV3-1 (or the pseudogene TRBV3-2) with TRBJ2-1; the D gene is possibly TRBD1 (6 bases). V was cut by 2 bases and J by 7 bases, with 15 bases left in between. The CDR3 has 15 residues. Per germline, CDR1 LGHDT and CDR2 YNNKEL (reference sequence). DNA for the CDR3: TGTGCCAGCAGCCAATCTGGACAGCCCAATAATGAGCAGTTCTTC. Amino acids: CASSQSGQPNNEQFF.

This chain links TRBV30 with TRBJ1-6; D not certain. Germline-derived CDR1 and CDR2 are GTSNPN and SVGIG (reference sequence). The CDR3 loop spans 13 amino acids. Trimming shortened V by 3 bases and J by 6 bases, and 9 bases separated the two germline ends. The CDR3 nucleotides read TGTGCCTGGAGCTGGAGGCCTAATTCACCCCTCCACTTT. Residues: CAWSWRPNSPLHF.

The chain couples TRBV29-1 to TRBJ2-1; 7 nucleotides align to TRBD1. The ends lost 4 bases at V and 6 bases at J; junction bases unmatched: 3. The germline V gene has CDR1 SQVTM and CDR2 ANQGSEA. The CDR3 runs to 12 residues. Written as DNA, the CDR3 is TGCAGCGTTGCCAGACAGGGCAATGAGCAGTTCTTC. It codes for CSVARQGNEQFF.

This clone was recorded once. The CDR3 region is CAQRGTGAYNEQFF. In nucleotides, the CDR3 is TGTGCCCAGCGGGGGACAGGGGCTTACAATGAGCAGTTCTTC. V usage is TRBV7-9 and J usage is TRBJ2-1, with TRBD1 identical over 10 bases. The CDR3 is 14 residues long. Germline CDR1 reads SEHNR; CDR2 reads FQNEAQ (reference sequence). V lost 11 bases and J lost 4; bases outside the gene matches: 8. Full variable domain (outside the CDR3, taken from reference TRBV7-9 and TRBJ2-1): DTGVSQNPRHKITKRGQNVTFRCDPISEHNRLYWYRQTLGQGPEFLTYFQNEAQLEKSRLLSDRFSAERPKGSFSTLEIQRTEQGDSAMYLCAQRGTGAYNEQFFGPGTRLTVL.

This rearrangement joins TRBV21-1 to TRBJ1-5; the table gives TRBD1 as D, unverified against the DNA. TRBV21-1 represents a pseudogene. CDR3 size: 15 residues. In nucleotides, the CDR3 is TGTGCCAGCAGCATAGGCCCAGGGGGGATCCAGCCCCAGCATTTT. The encoded protein is CASSIGPGGIQPQHF.

The CDR3 nucleotides are TGCGCCAGCAGCCAAAGCCCCCCGGCGGGAGCCCCCGAGCAGTACTTC. Translated: CASSQSPPAGAPEQYF. The rearrangement uses TRBV4-1 and TRBJ2-7; 7 nucleotides line up with TRBD2. This CDR3 is 16 amino acids long. V trimming: 2 bases; J trimming: 6 bases; junction bases outside the gene matches: 13. Germline V gives CDR1 MGHRA, CDR2 YSYEKL.

V and J are TRBV29-1 and TRBJ2-3, with a weak D call TRBD2 (7 bases). Germline CDR1 reads SQVTM; CDR2 reads ANQGSEA. The CDR3 totals 17 residues. Trimming cost V 4 bases and J 0 bases, with 20 bases left between them. CDR3 amino acids: CSVVVRGGGTSTDTQYF. CDR3 in DNA: TGCAGCGTTGTTGTTAGGGGGGGCGGGACTAGCACAGATACGCAGTATTTT.

The V gene is TRBV5-8, the J gene TRBJ2-2, with 10 bases matching TRBD1. The germline gives CDR1 SGHTS, CDR2 YDEGEE. Trimming cost V 5 bases and J 5 bases; bases outside gene matches: 6. This CDR3 contains 15 residues. This CDR3 reads CASSSDRGFTGELFF. The DNA of the CDR3 is TGTGCCAGCAGTTCGGACAGGGGGTTTACCGGGGAGCTGTTTTTT. The whole variable domain, remainder taken from reference TRBV5-8 and TRBJ2-2, is EAGVTQSPTHLIKTRGQQATLRCSPISGHTSVYWYQQALGLGLQFLLWYDEGEERNRGNFPPRFSGRQFPNYSSELNVNALELEDSALYLCASSSDRGFTGELFFGEGSRLTVL.

The V gene is TRBV29-1, the J gene TRBJ2-2, with 8 bases that match TRBD1. J lost 1 base, V lost 7 bases, and 5 bases had no gene match. The CDR3 runs 14 residues. Germline V lookup: CDR1 SQVTM, CDR2 ANQGSEA. The CDR3 sequence: CSAPGQVNTGELFF. CDR3 DNA sequence: TGCAGCGCACCGGGACAGGTGAACACCGGGGAGCTGTTTTTT.

This rearrangement joins TRBV27 to TRBJ1-2; TRBD1 aligns across 9 bases. The CDR3 consists of 14 residues. V shed 6 bases and J 5 bases; nucleotides not matched to a gene: 7. Per the germline V gene, CDR1 is MNHEY and CDR2 is SMNVEV (reference sequence). CDR3 in amino acids: CASREQGAGYGYTF. CDR3 bases: TGTGCCAGCAGAGAACAGGGGGCAGGGTATGGCTACACCTTC.

The rearrangement links TRBV4-3 to TRBJ2-1, with 9 positions matching TRBD2. The CDR3 is 15 residues long. V shed 0 bases and J 9 bases; nucleotides not matched to a gene: 6. Germline values: CDR1 LGHNA, CDR2 YSLEER. The CDR3, as DNA: TGCGCCAGCAGCCAAGAGGCGGGAGGGTATGTTGAGCAGTTCTTC. It is translated as CASSQEAGGYVEQFF.

About this clone itself: This CDR3 is also generated by other DNA sequences in the sample. The rearrangement uses TRBV19 and TRBJ1-1; D is undetermined. Germline V gives CDR1 LNHDA, CDR2 SQIVND (reference sequence). Trimming removed 6 bases at V and 1 base at J, with 9 bases between. CDR3 length: 13 amino acids. CDR3 bases: TGTGCCAGTAGCAGCACGGGGAACACTGAAGCTTTCTTT. Protein: CASSSTGNTEAFF.

This clone was counted a few times. The chain uses TRBV7-2 and TRBJ1-3, with TRBD1 matching 8 bases. Unmatched junction bases numbered 5, after V lost 1 base and J lost 3 bases. CDR1 is SGHTA, CDR2 FQGNSA, per germline. This CDR3 contains 16 residues. The CDR3 coding sequence is TGTGCCAGCAGCTTAGGTCCAGGGGGCATTGGAAACACCATATATTTT. Protein: CASSLGPGGIGNTIYF.

The chain couples TRBV6-5 to TRBJ1-2; D gene ambiguous. This CDR3 is built from 11 residues. V was cut by 11 bases and J by 4 bases, with 11 bases left in between. Germline CDR1 is MNHEY and CDR2 is SVGAGI. In DNA form, the CDR3 reads TGTGCCGTATGGGCAGCCTATGGCTACACCTTC. Its protein is CAVWAAYGYTF.

In DNA form, the CDR3 reads TGTGCCAGCAGCCAAGCAGAATCTGGAAACACCATATATTTT. This gives the protein CASSQAESGNTIYF. The V call is TRBV3-1 (or the pseudogene TRBV3-2), the J call TRBJ1-3; no clear D. Trimming stripped 1 base from V and 1 base from J, with 5 bases between. Germline assignment: CDR1 LGHDT and CDR2 YNNKEL (reference sequence). This CDR3 has 14 amino acids.

This chain connects TRBV18 to TRBJ1-2; D is perhaps TRBD1 (6 bases). This CDR3 is 16 amino acids long. Deletions cut 2 bases from V and 2 bases from J, with 15 bases between. Germline lookup yields CDR1 KGHSH and CDR2 LQKENI. The DNA of the CDR3 is TGTGCCAGCTCACCAGCAAGGTACAGGGCGAACTATGGCTACACCTTC. Encoded protein: CASSPARYRANYGYTF.

The sample holds a few counts of this clone. Other DNA sequences of this sample code for an identical CDR3. V and J are TRBV9 and TRBJ2-1; D may be TRBD1 (5 bases). The length of the CDR3 is 15 residues. CDR1 SGDLS and CDR2 YYNGEE come from the germline V gene. V dropped 0 bases and J dropped 6 bases, with 13 bases sitting between them. The CDR3 region has the DNA TGTGCCAGCAGCGTAGCTGGGCAGGGTCGCAATGAGCAGTTCTTC. Its protein is CASSVAGQGRNEQFF.